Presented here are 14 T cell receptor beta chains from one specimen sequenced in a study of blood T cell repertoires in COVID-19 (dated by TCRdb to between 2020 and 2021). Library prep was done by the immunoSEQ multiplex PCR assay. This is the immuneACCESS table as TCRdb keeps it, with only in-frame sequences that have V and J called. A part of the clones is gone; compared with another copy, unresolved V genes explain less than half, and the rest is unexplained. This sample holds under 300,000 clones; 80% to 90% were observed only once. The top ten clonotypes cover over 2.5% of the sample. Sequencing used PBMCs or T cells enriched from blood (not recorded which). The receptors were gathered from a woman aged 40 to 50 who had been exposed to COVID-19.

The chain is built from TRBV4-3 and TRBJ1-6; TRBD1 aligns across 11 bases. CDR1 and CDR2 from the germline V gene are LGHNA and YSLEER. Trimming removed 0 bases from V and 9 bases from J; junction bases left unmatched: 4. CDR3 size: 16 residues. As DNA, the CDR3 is TGCGCCAGCAGCCAAGAATCCGGGACAGGGGGTTCACCCCTCCACTTT. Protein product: CASSQESGTGGSPLHF.

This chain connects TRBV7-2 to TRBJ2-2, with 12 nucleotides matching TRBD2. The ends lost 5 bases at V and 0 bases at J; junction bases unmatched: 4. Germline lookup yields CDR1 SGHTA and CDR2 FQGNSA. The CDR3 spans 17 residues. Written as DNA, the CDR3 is TGTGCCAGCAGCAGGACTAGCGGGGCCACGAACACCGGGGAGCTGTTTTTT. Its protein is CASSRTSGATNTGELFF.

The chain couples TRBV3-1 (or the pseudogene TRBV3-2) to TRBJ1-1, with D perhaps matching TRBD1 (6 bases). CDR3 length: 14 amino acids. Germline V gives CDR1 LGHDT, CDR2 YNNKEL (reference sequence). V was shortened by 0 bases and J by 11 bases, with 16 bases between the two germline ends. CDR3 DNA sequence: TGTGCCAGCAGCCAAGAAGGGGGTCGGCTTGGCGCTTTCTTT. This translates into CASSQEGGRLGAFF.

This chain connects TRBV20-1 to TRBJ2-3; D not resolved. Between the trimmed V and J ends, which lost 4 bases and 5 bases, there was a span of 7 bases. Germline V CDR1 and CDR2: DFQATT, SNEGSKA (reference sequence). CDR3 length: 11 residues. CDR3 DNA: TGCAGTGCTACCCCCATAGATACGCAGTATTTT. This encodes CSATPIDTQYF.

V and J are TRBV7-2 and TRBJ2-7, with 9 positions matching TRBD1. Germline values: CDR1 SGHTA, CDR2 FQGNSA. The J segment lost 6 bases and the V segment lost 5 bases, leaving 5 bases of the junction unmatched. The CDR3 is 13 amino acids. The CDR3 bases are TGTGCCAGCAGCACCAACAGGGGGCGCGAGCAGTACTTC. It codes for CASSTNRGREQYF.

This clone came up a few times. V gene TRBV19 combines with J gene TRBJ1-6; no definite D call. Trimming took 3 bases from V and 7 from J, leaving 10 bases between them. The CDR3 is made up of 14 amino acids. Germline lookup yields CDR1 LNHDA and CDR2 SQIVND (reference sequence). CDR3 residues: CASSIDSANSPLHF. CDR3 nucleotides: TGTGCCAGTAGTATCGACTCAGCAAATTCACCCCTCCACTTT.

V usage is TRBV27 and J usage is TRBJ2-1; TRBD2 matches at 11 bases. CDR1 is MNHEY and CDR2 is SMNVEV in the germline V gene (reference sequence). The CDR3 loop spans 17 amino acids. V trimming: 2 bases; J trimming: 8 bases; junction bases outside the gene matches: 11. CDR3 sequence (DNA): TGTGCCAGCAGTTTAGATTTAGCGGGAGGGCCTAAGGATGAGCAGTTCTTC. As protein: CASSLDLAGGPKDEQFF.

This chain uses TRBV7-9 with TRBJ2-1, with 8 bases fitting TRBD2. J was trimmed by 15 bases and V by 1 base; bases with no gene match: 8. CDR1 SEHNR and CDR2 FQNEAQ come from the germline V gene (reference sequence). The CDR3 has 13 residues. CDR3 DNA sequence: TGTGCCAGCAGCTTAGATAGCGGGATAAGAGGGTTCTTC. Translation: CASSLDSGIRGFF.

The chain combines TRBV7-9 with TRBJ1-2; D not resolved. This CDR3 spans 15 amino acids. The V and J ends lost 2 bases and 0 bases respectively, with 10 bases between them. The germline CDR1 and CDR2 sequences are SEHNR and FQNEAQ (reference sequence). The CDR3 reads CASSLTILANYGYTF. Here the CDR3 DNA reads TGTGCCAGCAGCTTAACAATACTAGCTAACTATGGCTACACCTTC.

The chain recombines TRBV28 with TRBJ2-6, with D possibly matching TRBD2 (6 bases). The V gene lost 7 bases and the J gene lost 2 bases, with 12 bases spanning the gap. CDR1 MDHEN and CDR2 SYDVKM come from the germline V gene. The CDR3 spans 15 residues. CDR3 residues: CASTSGGTGANVLTF. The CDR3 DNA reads TGTGCCAGCACGTCCGGGGGAACTGGGGCCAACGTCCTGACTTTC. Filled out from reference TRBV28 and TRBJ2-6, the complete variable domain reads DVKVTQSSRYLVKRTGEKVFLECVQDMDHENMFWYRQDPGLGLRLIYFSYDVKMKEKGDIPEGYSVSREKKERFSLILESASTNQTSMYLCASTSGGTGANVLTFGAGSRLTVL.

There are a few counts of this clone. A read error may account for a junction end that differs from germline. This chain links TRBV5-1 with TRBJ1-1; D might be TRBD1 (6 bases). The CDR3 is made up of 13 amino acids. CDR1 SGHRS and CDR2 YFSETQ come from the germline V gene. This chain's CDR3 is CACHRDRNTEAFF. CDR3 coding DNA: TGTGCCTGTCACAGGGACCGGAACACTGAAGCTTTCTTT.

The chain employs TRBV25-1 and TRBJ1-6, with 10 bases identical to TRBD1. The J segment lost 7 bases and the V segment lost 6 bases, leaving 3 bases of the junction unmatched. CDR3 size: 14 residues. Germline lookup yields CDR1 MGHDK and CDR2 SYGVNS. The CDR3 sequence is CASRQTGGNSPLHF. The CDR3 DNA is TGTGCCAGCAGACAGACAGGGGGCAATTCACCCCTCCACTTT.

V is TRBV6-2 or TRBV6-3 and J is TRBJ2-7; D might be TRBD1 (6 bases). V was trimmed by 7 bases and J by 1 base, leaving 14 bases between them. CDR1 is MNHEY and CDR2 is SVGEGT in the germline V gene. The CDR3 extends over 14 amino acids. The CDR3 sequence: CASTPRTVSYEQYF. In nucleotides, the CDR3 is TGTGCCAGCACCCCACGGACAGTTTCCTACGAGCAGTACTTC.

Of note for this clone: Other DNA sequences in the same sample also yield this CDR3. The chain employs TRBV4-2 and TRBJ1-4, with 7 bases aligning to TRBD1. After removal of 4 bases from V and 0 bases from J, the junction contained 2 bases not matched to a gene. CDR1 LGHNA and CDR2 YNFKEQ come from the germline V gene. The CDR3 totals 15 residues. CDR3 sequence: CASSPQGATNEKLFF. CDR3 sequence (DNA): TGTGCCAGCAGCCCGCAGGGGGCAACTAATGAAAAACTGTTTTTT.